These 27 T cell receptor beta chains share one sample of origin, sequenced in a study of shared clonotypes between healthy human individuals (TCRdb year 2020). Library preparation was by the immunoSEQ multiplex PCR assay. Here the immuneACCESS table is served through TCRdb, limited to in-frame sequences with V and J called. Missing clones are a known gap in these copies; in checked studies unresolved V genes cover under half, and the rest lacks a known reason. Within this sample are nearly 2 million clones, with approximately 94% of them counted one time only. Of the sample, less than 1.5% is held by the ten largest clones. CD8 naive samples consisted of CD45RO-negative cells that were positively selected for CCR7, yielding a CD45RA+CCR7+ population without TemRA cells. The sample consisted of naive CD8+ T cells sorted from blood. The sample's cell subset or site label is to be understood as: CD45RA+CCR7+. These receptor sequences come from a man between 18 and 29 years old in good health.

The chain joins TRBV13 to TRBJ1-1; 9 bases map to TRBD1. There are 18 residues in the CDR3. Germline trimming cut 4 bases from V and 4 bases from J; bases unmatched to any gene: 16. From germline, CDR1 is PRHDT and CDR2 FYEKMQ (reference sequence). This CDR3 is CASSSEDRGGVRSTEAFF. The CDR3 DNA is TGTGCCAGCAGCTCCGAGGACAGGGGAGGAGTACGGTCCACTGAAGCTTTCTTT.

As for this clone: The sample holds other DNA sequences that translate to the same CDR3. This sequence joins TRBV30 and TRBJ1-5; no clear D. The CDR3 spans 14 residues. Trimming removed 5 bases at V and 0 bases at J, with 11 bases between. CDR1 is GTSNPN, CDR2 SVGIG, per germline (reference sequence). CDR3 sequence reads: CAWGQENSNQPQHF. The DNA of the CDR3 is TGTGCCTGGGGCCAGGAGAATAGCAATCAGCCCCAGCATTTT.

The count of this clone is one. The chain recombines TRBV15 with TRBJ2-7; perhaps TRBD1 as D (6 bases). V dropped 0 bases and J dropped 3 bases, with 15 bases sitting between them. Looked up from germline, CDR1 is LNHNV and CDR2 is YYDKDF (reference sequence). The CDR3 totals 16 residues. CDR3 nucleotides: TGTGCCACCAGCAGAGATCGTCTTGGACAGAGCTACGAGCAGTACTTC. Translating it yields CATSRDRLGQSYEQYF. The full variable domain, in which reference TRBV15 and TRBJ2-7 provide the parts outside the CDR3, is DAMVIQNPRYQVTQFGKPVTLSCSQTLNHNVMYWYQQKSSQAPKLLFHYYDKDFNNEADTPDNFQSRRPNTSFCFLDIRSPGLGDTAMYLCATSRDRLGQSYEQYFGPGTRLTVT.

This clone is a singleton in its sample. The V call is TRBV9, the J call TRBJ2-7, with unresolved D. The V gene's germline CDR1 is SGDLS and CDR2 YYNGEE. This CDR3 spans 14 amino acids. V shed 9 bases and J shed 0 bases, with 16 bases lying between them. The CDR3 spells CATLLLDSSYEQYF. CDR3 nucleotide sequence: TGTGCCACCCTACTTCTAGATAGCTCCTACGAGCAGTACTTC.

In DNA, the CDR3 is TGTGCCAGCTCACCAAATTACCGGGACACGACCTACGAGCAGTACTTC. Its translation is CASSPNYRDTTYEQYF. The chain couples TRBV18 to TRBJ2-7, with D perhaps matching TRBD1 (6 bases). Germline assignment: CDR1 KGHSH and CDR2 LQKENI. With 2 bases removed from V and 2 bases from J, the gap between germline ends came to 16 bases. The CDR3 contains 16 residues. Based on the CDR3 plus reference TRBV18 and TRBJ2-7, the full variable domain is NAGVMQNPRHLVRRRGQEARLRCSPMKGHSHVYWYRQLPEEGLKFMVYLQKENIIDESGMPKERFSAEFPKEGPSILRIQQVVRGDSAAYFCASSPNYRDTTYEQYFGPGTRLTVT.

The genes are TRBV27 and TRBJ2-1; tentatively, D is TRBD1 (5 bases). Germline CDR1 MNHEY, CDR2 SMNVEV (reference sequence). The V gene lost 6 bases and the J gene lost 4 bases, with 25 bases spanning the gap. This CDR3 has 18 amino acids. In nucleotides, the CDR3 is TGTGCCAGCAGCCCAAGCTGGCATGAGTTAGGGGATTACAATGAGCAGTTCTTC. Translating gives CASSPSWHELGDYNEQFF.

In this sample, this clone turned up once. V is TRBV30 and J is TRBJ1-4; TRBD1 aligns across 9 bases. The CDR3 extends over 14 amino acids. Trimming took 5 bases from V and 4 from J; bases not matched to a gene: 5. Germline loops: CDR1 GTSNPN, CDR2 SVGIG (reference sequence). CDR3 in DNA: TGTGCCTGGGAGGGACAGGGACGTAATGAAAAACTGTTTTTT. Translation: CAWEGQGRNEKLFF.

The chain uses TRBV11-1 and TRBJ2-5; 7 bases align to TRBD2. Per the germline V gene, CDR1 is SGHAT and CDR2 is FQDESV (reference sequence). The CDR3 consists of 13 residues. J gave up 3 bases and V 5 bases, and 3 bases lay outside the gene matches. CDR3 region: CASSNGLEETQYF. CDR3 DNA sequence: TGTGCCAGCAGCAATGGACTAGAAGAGACCCAGTACTTC.

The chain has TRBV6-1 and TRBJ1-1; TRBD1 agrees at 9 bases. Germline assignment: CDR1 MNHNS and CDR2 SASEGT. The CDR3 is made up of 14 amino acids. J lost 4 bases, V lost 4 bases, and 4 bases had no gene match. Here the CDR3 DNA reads TGTGCCAGCAGTGTGGACAGGGGTGTCACTGAAGCTTTCTTT. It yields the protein CASSVDRGVTEAFF.

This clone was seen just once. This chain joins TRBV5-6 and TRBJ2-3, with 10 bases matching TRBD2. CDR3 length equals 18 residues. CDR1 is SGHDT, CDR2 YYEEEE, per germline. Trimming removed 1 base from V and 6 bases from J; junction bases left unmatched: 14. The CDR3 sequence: CASSLPPGLAGVWDTQYF. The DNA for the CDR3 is TGTGCCAGCAGCTTGCCGCCCGGTCTAGCGGGAGTGTGGGATACGCAGTATTTT.

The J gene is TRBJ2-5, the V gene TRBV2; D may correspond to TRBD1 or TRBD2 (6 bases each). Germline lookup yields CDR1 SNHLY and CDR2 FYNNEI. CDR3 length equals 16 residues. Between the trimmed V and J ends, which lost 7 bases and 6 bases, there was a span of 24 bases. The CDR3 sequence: CASTPPVGGPRKTQYF. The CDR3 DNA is TGTGCCAGCACCCCCCCGGTAGGGGGGCCAAGGAAGACCCAGTACTTC.

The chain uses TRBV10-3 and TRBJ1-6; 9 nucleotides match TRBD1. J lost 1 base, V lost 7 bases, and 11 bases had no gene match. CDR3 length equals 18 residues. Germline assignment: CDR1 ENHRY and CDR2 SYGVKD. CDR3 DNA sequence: TGTGCCATCACGCCGGGACAGGGATATACGTCCTATAATTCACCCCTCCACTTT. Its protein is CAITPGQGYTSYNSPLHF.

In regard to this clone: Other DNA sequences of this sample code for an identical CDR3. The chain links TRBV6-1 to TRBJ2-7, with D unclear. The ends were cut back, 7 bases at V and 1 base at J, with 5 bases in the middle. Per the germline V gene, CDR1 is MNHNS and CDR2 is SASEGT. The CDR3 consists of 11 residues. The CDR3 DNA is TGTGCCAGCACCGCGTCCTACGAGCAGTACTTC. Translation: CASTASYEQYF.

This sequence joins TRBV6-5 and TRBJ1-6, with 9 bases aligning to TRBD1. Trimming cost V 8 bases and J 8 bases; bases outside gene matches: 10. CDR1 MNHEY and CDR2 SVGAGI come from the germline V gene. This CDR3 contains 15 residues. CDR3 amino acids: CASGRDREKDSPLHF. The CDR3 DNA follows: TGTGCCAGCGGCCGGGACAGGGAAAAAGATTCACCCCTCCACTTT.

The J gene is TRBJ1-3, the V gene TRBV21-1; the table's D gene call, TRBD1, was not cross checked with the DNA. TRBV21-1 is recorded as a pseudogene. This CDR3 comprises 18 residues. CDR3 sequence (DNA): TGTGCCAGCAGCAAAGCGAGGACAGGGAATAGGTGTAGAAACACCATATATTTT. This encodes CASSKARTGNRCRNTIYF.

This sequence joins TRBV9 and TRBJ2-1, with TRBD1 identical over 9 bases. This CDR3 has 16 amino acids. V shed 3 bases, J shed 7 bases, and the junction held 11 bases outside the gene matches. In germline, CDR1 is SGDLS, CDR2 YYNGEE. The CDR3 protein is CASSGSLDRGGNEQFF. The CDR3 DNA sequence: TGTGCCAGCAGCGGTTCCTTGGACAGGGGTGGGAATGAGCAGTTCTTC.

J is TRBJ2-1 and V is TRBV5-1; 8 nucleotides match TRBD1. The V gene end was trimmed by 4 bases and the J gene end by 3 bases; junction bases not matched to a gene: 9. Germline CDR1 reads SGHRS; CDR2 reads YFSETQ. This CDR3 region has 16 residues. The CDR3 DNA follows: TGCGCCAGCAGCAACCCTCTCGGGACAGGCTACAATGAGCAGTTCTTC. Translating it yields CASSNPLGTGYNEQFF. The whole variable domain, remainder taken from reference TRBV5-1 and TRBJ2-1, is KAGVTQTPRYLIKTRGQQVTLSCSPISGHRSVSWYQQTPGQGLQFLFEYFSETQRNKGNFPGRFSGRQFSNSRSEMNVSTLELGDSALYLCASSNPLGTGYNEQFFGPGTRLTVL.

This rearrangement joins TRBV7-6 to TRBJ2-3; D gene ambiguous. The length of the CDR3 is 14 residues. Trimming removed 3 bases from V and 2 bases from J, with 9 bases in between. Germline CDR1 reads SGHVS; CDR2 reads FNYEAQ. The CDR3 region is CASSLYGFTDTQYF. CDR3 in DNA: TGTGCCAGCAGCTTGTACGGATTCACAGATACGCAGTATTTT.

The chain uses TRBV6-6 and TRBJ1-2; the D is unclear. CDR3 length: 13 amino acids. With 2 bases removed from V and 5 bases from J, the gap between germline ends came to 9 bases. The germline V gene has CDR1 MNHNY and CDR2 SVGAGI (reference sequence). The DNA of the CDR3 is TGTGCCAGCAGTTACCCGGAGACTTATGGCTACACCTTC. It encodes CASSYPETYGYTF.

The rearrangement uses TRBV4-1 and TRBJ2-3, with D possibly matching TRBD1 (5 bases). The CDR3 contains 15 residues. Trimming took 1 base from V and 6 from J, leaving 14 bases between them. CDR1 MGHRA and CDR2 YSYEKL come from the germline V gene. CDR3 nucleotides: TGCGCCAGCAGCCAAGTTGGGGCCGCTGGGGATACGCAGTATTTT. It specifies CASSQVGAAGDTQYF.

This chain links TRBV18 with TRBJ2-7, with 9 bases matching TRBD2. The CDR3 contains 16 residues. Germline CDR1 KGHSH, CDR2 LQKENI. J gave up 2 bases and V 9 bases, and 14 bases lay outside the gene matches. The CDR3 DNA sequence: TGTGCCAGGCCCCTACGGCGCGGGAGGGCCACCTACGAGCAGTACTTC. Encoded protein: CARPLRRGRATYEQYF.

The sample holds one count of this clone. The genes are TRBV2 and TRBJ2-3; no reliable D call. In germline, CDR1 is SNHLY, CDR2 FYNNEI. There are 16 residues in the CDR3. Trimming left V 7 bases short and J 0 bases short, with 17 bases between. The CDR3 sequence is CASIERPEPSTDTQYF. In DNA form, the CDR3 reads TGTGCCAGCATCGAAAGACCCGAACCTAGCACAGATACGCAGTATTTT.

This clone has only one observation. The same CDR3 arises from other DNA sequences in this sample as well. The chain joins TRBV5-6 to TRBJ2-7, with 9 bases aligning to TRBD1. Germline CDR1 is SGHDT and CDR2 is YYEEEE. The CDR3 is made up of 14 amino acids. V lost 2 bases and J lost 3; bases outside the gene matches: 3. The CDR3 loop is CASSFGQGSYEQYF. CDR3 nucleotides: TGTGCCAGCAGCTTCGGACAGGGGAGCTACGAGCAGTACTTC. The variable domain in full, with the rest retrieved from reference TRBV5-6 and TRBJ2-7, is DAGVTQSPTHLIKTRGQQVTLRCSPKSGHDTVSWYQQALGQGPQFIFQYYEEEERQRGNFPDRFSGHQFPNYSSELNVNALLLGDSALYLCASSFGQGSYEQYFGPGTRLTVT.

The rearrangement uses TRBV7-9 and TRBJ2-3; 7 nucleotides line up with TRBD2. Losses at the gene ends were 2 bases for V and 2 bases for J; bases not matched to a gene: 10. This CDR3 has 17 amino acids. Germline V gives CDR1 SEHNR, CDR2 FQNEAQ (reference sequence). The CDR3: CASSLITVGGSTDTQYF. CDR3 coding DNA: TGTGCCAGCAGCTTAATAACCGTCGGGGGGTCCACAGATACGCAGTATTTT. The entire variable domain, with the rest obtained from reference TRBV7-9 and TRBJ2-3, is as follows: DTGVSQNPRHKITKRGQNVTFRCDPISEHNRLYWYRQTLGQGPEFLTYFQNEAQLEKSRLLSDRFSAERPKGSFSTLEIQRTEQGDSAMYLCASSLITVGGSTDTQYFGPGTRLTVL.

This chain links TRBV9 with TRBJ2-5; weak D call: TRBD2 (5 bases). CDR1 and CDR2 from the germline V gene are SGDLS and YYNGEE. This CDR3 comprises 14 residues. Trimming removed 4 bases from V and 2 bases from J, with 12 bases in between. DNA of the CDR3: TGTGCCAGCAGCCTAAATGGACTTCAAGAGACCCAGTACTTC. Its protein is CASSLNGLQETQYF.

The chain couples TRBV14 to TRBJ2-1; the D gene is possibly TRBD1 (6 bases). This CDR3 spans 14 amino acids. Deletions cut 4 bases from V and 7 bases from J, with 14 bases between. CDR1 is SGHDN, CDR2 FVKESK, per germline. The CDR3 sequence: CASSLYEGVNEQFF. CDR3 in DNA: TGTGCCAGCAGCCTATATGAGGGGGTGAATGAGCAGTTCTTC.

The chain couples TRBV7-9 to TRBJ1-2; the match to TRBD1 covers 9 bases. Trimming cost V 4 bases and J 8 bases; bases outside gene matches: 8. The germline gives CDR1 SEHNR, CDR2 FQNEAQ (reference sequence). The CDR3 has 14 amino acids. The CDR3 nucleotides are TGTGCCAGCAGCTCCCCTGACAGGGGGAAAGGCTACACCTTC. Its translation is CASSSPDRGKGYTF. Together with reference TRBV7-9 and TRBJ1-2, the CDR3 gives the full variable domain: DTGVSQNPRHKITKRGQNVTFRCDPISEHNRLYWYRQTLGQGPEFLTYFQNEAQLEKSRLLSDRFSAERPKGSFSTLEIQRTEQGDSAMYLCASSSPDRGKGYTFGSGTRLTVV.